The next 18 T cell receptor beta chains were all read from a single sample in a study of T-cell reconstitution after alpha-beta-depleted transplantation in children. TCRbeta library construction was performed incorporating unique molecular identifiers. Each CDR3 protein is one row after TCRdb ran MiXCR on the PCR reads. The sample includes more than 550,000 distinct CDR3 sequences, over 9.5% seen only once; the top ten take less than 5%. Sequenced material: PBMCs from the stem cell graft donor, taken from the stem cell graft. These receptors were collected from a human donor who donated a stem cell graft to a child with acute myeloid leukemia.

This clonotype was found a few times. The genes are TRBV28 and TRBJ2-5, with D possibly TRBD1 on 6 matching bases. V lost 7 bases to trimming and J lost 5 bases, with 11 bases between them. The germline gives CDR1 MDHEN, CDR2 SYDVKM. The CDR3 runs 12 residues. As DNA, the CDR3 is TGTGCCAGCAACACAGGGAGTGAGACCCAGTACTTC. It yields the protein CASNTGSETQYF.

The sample holds many counts of this clonotype. V and J are TRBV7-9 and TRBJ2-1; the match to TRBD2 covers 11 bases. This CDR3 has 16 amino acids. Germline V gives CDR1 SEHNR, CDR2 FQNEAQ (reference sequence). After removal of 1 base from V and 3 bases from J, the junction contained 2 bases not matched to a gene. The DNA for the CDR3 is TGTGCCAGCAGCTTAGAAGGGACTAGCGGCTACAATGAGCAGTTCTTC. Translated, it gives CASSLEGTSGYNEQFF.

This chain uses TRBV2 with TRBJ2-1; D gene uncertain. Germline loops: CDR1 SNHLY, CDR2 FYNNEI. Trimming left V 2 bases short and J 5 bases short, with 13 bases between. The CDR3 loop spans 15 amino acids. The CDR3 DNA is TGTGCCAGCAGTGAAAGTTGGGTAGCAGACAATGAGCAGTTCTTC. Protein product: CASSESWVADNEQFF.

The rearrangement uses TRBV5-1 and TRBJ2-3; 10 bases are shared with TRBD1. The CDR3 has 15 amino acids. The germline V gene has CDR1 SGHRS and CDR2 YFSETQ. V lost 5 bases, J lost 4 bases, and 7 bases stayed unmatched. This CDR3 reads CASSYTGTGADTQYF. In DNA form, the CDR3 reads TGCGCCAGCAGTTATACCGGGACAGGGGCAGATACGCAGTATTTT. The variable domain in full, completed from reference TRBV5-1 and TRBJ2-3, reads KAGVTQTPRYLIKTRGQQVTLSCSPISGHRSVSWYQQTPGQGLQFLFEYFSETQRNKGNFPGRFSGRQFSNSRSEMNVSTLELGDSALYLCASSYTGTGADTQYFGPGTRLTVL.

The chain employs TRBV30 and TRBJ2-7, with D uncertain. The V gene lost 0 bases and the J gene lost 6 bases, with 9 bases spanning the gap. The V gene's germline CDR1 is GTSNPN and CDR2 SVGIG (reference sequence). CDR3 length equals 12 residues. DNA for the CDR3: TGTGCCTGGAGTGTAGGTCCTAGCGAGCAGTACTTC. Translating it yields CAWSVGPSEQYF.

Concerning this clonotype itself: A much larger clone sits a single nucleotide away, making a read error possible. The chain employs TRBV20-1 and TRBJ1-4; D uncertain. This CDR3 contains 13 residues. V was trimmed by 5 bases and J by 0 bases, leaving 7 bases between them. Germline V gene data show CDR1 as DFQATT and CDR2 as SNEGSKA (reference sequence). For the CDR3, the DNA is TGCAGTGCTGTCCCCGCAACTAATGAAAAACTGTTTTTT. As protein: CSAVPATNEKLFF.

The rearrangement joins TRBV20-1 to TRBJ2-7; D ambiguous. Trimming removed 0 bases at V and 6 bases at J, with 15 bases between. The CDR3 runs to 14 residues. Germline values: CDR1 DFQATT, CDR2 SNEGSKA (reference sequence). CDR3 bases: TGCAGTGCTAGAGATGTAGGAAAGGGTCCCGAGCAGTACTTC. It encodes CSARDVGKGPEQYF.

The sample holds a few counts of this clonotype. The genes are TRBV9 and TRBJ2-1; 15 nucleotides agree with TRBD2. The germline gives CDR1 SGDLS, CDR2 YYNGEE. CDR3 length equals 19 residues. V shed 4 bases, J shed 6 bases, and the junction held 14 bases outside the gene matches. The CDR3 here is CASSTRTSGRAPWSNEQFF. For the CDR3, the DNA is TGTGCCAGCAGCACTCGGACTAGCGGGAGGGCACCGTGGTCCAATGAGCAGTTCTTC.

The sample holds a few counts of this clonotype. CDR3 region: CSAKPGQGRGYTF. As DNA, the CDR3 is TGCAGTGCTAAACCAGGACAGGGGCGCGGCTACACCTTC. The genes are TRBV20-1 and TRBJ1-2; 9 bases map to TRBD1. The V and J ends lost 4 bases and 8 bases, in that order; junction bases with no gene match: 8. This CDR3 region has 13 residues. Per the germline V gene, CDR1 is DFQATT and CDR2 is SNEGSKA (reference sequence).

This clonotype has a handful of counts. This rearrangement joins TRBV5-5 to TRBJ2-5; 9 positions match TRBD1. J was trimmed by 4 bases and V by 6 bases; bases with no gene match: 10. Germline V gene lookup returns CDR1 SGHKS and CDR2 YYEKEE (reference sequence). CDR3 length: 15 residues. Written as DNA, the CDR3 is TGTGCCAGCATCCAGACAGGGGGAATTTTAGAGACCCAGTACTTC. It encodes CASIQTGGILETQYF.

This chain links TRBV6-2 or TRBV6-3 with TRBJ2-3; the match to TRBD2 covers 8 bases. Germline V lookup: CDR1 MNHEY, CDR2 SVGEGT. The CDR3 is made up of 13 amino acids. V was pared by 7 bases and J by 4 bases, with 4 bases of the junction left unmatched. As DNA, the CDR3 is TGTGCCAGCAAAGCGGGAGACGCAGATACGCAGTATTTT. It yields the protein CASKAGDADTQYF.

This clonotype was detected many times. This rearrangement joins TRBV27 to TRBJ2-6; D perhaps matches TRBD2 (5 bases). In germline, CDR1 is MNHEY, CDR2 SMNVEV (reference sequence). The CDR3 sequence is 16 residues long. Trimming shortened V by 3 bases and J by 5 bases, and 14 bases separated the two germline ends. The CDR3 protein is CASSFTDLAWANVLTF. The DNA of the CDR3 is TGTGCCAGCAGTTTTACTGACCTAGCCTGGGCCAACGTCCTGACTTTC.

The gene calls are TRBV20-1 and TRBJ2-1; D possibly corresponds to TRBD2 (6 bases). CDR1 is DFQATT, CDR2 SNEGSKA, per germline (reference sequence). The CDR3 sequence is 13 residues long. The V end lost 2 bases, the J end lost 9 bases, and 14 bases lay between the germline ends. The CDR3 region has the DNA TGCAGTGCTAGAACGGGAGTCATCGTTGAGCAGTTCTTC. Translation: CSARTGVIVEQFF.

There are a few counts of this clonotype. The chain carries TRBV20-1 and TRBJ2-3, with TRBD2 identical over 11 bases. This CDR3 spans 16 amino acids. Germline CDR1 is DFQATT and CDR2 is SNEGSKA (reference sequence). With V trimmed by 0 bases and J by 5 bases, 7 bases remained unmatched. CDR3 sequence (DNA): TGCAGTGCTAGAGATATTAGCGGGAGGGCCCTAGATACGCAGTATTTT. It translates to CSARDISGRALDTQYF.

This clonotype was counted a few times. This chain joins TRBV12-3 or TRBV12-4 and TRBJ1-1; 8 nucleotides line up with TRBD1. The CDR3 sequence is 17 residues long. The ends lost 6 bases at V and 1 base at J; junction bases unmatched: 13. In DNA form, the CDR3 reads TGTGCCAGCAGCCCCCGACAGGGGTCATTCGGGAACACTGAAGCTTTCTTT. This codes for CASSPRQGSFGNTEAFF.

A few counts support this clonotype. The V call is TRBV20-1, the J call TRBJ2-7, with TRBD1 identical over 10 bases. The V gene's germline CDR1 is DFQATT and CDR2 SNEGSKA (reference sequence). Trimming removed 4 bases from V and 4 bases from J; junction bases left unmatched: 4. This CDR3 has 13 amino acids. The CDR3, as DNA: TGCAGTGCTACCGGGACAGGGGATTACGAGCAGTACTTC. Its translation: CSATGTGDYEQYF.

This clonotype was seen only a few times. J is TRBJ1-2 and V is TRBV7-9; a possible D gene is TRBD1 (5 bases). The ends were cut back, 5 bases at V and 4 bases at J, with 14 bases in the middle. This CDR3 is built from 14 residues. Germline lookup yields CDR1 SEHNR and CDR2 FQNEAQ (reference sequence). The CDR3 DNA is TGTGCCAGCAGCCGCAGGGAGACGACCTATGGCTACACCTTC. Translating it yields CASSRRETTYGYTF.

The chain combines TRBV12-3 or TRBV12-4 with TRBJ2-7; 8 positions agree with TRBD1. V shed 8 bases and J 6 bases; nucleotides not matched to a gene: 6. The CDR3 consists of 12 residues. The chain's CDR3 is CASGAGGGEQYF. CDR3 in DNA: TGTGCCAGCGGGGCAGGGGGCGGCGAGCAGTACTTC.